This T cell receptor (beta chain) was documented in a study of cytomegalovirus exposure and HLA in healthy donors. Whole-study results and caveats: An analysis that was carried out later associated 15,000 to 20,000 TCR beta sequences with HLA alleles at 0.05 false discovery rate. Productive rates of about 90% or about 30% were seen for most TCR beta V segments in an earlier analysis.

CDR3 length: 16 residues. Trimming at V came to 7 bases and at J to 5 bases, leaving 16 bases not matched to a gene. Germline-derived CDR1 and CDR2 are SNHLY and FYNNEI. Concerning this clone itself: Its antigen is unidentified.

In the PCR, 60 Vbeta and 13 Jbeta primers were used. Measured with immunoSEQ multiplex PCR; TCRdb has only the in-frame clones, and not every one. The profile covers about 180,000 clones, with 75% to 85% appearing a single time and less than 15% taken by the ten largest. The sequence was collected from a woman aged 50 to 65 in good health and CMV-seropositive. The chain couples TRBV2 to TRBJ2-7; 8 nucleotides align to TRBD2. Sequencing was carried out using PBMCs. Here the CDR3 reads CASTSLAAGGIDEQYF. In DNA form, the CDR3 reads TGTGCCAGCACATCTCTAGCCGCGGGGGGAATCGACGAGCAGTACTTC.